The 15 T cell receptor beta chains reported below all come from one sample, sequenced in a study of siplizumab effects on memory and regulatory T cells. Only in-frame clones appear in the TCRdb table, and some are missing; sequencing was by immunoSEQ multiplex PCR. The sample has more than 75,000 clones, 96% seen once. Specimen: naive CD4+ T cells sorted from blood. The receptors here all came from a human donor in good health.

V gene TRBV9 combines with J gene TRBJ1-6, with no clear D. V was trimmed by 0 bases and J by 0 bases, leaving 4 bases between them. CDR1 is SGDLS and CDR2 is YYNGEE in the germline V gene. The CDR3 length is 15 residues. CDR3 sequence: CASSVGGSYNSPLHF. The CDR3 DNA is TGTGCCAGCAGCGTAGGGGGCTCCTATAATTCACCCCTCCACTTT.

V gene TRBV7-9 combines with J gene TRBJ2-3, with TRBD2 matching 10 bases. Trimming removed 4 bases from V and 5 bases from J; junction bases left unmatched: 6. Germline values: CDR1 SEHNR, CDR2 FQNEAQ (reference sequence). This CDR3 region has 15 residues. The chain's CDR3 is CASSSRLAGEDTQYF. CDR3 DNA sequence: TGTGCCAGCAGCTCCCGGCTAGCGGGGGAAGATACGCAGTATTTT.

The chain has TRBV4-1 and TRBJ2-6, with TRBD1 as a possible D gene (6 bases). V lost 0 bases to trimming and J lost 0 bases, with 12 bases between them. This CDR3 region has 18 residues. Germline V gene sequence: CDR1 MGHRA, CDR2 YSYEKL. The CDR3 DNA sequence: TGCGCCAGCAGCCAAGAGCCAGGGGTTATCTCTGGGGCCAACGTCCTGACTTTC. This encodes CASSQEPGVISGANVLTF.

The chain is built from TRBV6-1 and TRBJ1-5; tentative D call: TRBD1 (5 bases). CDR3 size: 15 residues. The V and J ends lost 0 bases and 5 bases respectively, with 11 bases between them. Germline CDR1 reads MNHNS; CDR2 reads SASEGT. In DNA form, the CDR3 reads TGTGCCAGCAGTGAAGCTCTTTGGGGACATCAGCCCCAGCATTTT. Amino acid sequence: CASSEALWGHQPQHF.

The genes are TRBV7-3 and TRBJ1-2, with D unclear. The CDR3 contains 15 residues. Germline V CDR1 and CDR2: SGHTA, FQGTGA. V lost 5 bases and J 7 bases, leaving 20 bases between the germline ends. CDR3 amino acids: CASSPYRREVGGYTF. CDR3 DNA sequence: TGTGCCAGCAGCCCCTATAGGAGGGAAGTAGGTGGCTACACCTTC.

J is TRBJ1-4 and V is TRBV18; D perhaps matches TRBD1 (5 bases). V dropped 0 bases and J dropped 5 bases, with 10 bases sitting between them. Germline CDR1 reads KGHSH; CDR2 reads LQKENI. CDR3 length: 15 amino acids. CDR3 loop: CASSPPNRPNEKLFF. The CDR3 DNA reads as TGTGCCAGCTCACCACCGAACAGGCCCAATGAAAAACTGTTTTTT.

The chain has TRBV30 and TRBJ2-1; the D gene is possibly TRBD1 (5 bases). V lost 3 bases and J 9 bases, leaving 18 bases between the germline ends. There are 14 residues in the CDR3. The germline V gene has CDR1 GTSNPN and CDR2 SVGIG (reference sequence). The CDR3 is CAWRFGSGFGEQFF. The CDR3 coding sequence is TGTGCCTGGAGGTTTGGATCAGGGTTCGGTGAGCAGTTCTTC. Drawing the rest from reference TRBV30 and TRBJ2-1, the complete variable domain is SQTIHQWPATLVQPVGSPLSLECTVEGTSNPNLYWYRQAAGRGLQLLFYSVGIGQISSEVPQNLSASRPQDRQFILSSKKLLLSDSGFYLCAWRFGSGFGEQFFGPGTRLTVL.

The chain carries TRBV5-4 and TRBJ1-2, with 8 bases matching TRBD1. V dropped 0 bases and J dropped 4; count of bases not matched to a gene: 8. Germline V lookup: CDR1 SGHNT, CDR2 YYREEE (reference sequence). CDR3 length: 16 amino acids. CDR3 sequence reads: CASSLADRVTPYGYTF. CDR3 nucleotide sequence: TGTGCCAGCAGCTTGGCGGACAGGGTGACCCCCTATGGCTACACCTTC.

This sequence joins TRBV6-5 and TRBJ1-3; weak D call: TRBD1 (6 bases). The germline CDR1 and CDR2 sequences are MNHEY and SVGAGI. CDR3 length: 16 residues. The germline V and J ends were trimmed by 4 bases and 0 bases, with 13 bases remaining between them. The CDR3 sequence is CASSFHDRTSGNTIYF. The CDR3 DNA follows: TGTGCCAGCAGTTTCCATGACAGGACCTCTGGAAACACCATATATTTT.

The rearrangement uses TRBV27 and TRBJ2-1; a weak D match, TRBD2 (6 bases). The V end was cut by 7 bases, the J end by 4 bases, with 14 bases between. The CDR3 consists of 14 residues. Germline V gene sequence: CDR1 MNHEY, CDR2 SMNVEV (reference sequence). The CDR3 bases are TGTGCCAGCACCCTCGGCGGGGCTTACAATGAGCAGTTCTTC. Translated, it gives CASTLGGAYNEQFF.

CDR3: CASSPGRNEKLFF. The CDR3 DNA is TGTGCCAGCTCACCAGGAAGAAATGAAAAACTGTTTTTT. The chain recombines TRBV18 with TRBJ1-4; D gene ambiguous. CDR1 and CDR2 (germline): KGHSH, LQKENI. The CDR3 spans 13 residues. With 2 bases removed from V and 5 bases from J, the gap between germline ends came to 6 bases. The full variable domain, rest sourced from reference TRBV18 and TRBJ1-4, is NAGVMQNPRHLVRRRGQEARLRCSPMKGHSHVYWYRQLPEEGLKFMVYLQKENIIDESGMPKERFSAEFPKEGPSILRIQQVVRGDSAAYFCASSPGRNEKLFFGSGTQLSVL.

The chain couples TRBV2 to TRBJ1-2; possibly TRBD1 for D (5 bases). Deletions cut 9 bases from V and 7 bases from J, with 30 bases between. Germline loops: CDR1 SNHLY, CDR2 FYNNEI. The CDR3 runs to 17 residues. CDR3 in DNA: TGTGCCAGTTCGGCTGACCACCCCAGGGAAGGAGTTTGTGGCTACACCTTC. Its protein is CASSADHPREGVCGYTF.

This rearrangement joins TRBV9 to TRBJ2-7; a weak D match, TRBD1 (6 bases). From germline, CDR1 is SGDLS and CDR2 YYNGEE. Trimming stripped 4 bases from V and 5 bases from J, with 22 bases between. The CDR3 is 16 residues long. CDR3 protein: CASSLRSGETLDEQYF. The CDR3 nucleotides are TGTGCCAGCAGCCTTCGCTCAGGGGAGACCTTAGACGAGCAGTACTTC.

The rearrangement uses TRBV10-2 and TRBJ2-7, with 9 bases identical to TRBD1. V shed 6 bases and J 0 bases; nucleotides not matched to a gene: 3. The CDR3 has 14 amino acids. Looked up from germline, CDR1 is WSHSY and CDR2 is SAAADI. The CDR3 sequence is CASSRTGDSYEQYF. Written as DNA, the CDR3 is TGCGCCAGCAGCCGGACAGGGGACTCCTACGAGCAGTACTTC.

CDR3 loop: CASSPQTEETQYF. The CDR3, as DNA: TGTGCCAGCAGCCCTCAGACAGAAGAGACCCAGTACTTC. This sequence joins TRBV5-5 and TRBJ2-5, with a weak D call TRBD1 (5 bases). This CDR3 has 13 residues. Deletions cut 4 bases from V and 3 bases from J, with 10 bases between. CDR1 is SGHKS and CDR2 is YYEKEE in the germline V gene (reference sequence).